This T cell receptor beta chain was identified during a study of glioma-infiltrating T cells. Study-wide points: Tissue and blood shared very few CDR3 sequences. Above-expected tissue-blood divergence occurred in all gliomas, most in low-grade ones.

Germline CDR1 reads KGHDR; CDR2 reads SFDVKD. CDR3 length: 14 amino acids. Trimming stripped 4 bases from V and 4 bases from J, with 12 bases between. Amplification of TCR alpha and beta CDR3 regions from RNA used iRepertoire nested multiplex PCR. One-step reverse transcription and amplification started from approximately 100-400 ng of tissue mRNA or PBMC total RNA. TCRdb itself ran the multiplex PCR reads through MiXCR, one entry per CDR3 protein. The sample has 150,000 or so distinct CDR3 sequences, about two fifths seen once. With regard to this clonotype: The antigen is not known.

This chain uses TRBV24-1 with TRBJ2-5, with a possible D match to TRBD2 (6 bases). Sequenced: glioma tissue, nonneoplastic brain tissue, or PBMCs (not recorded which). This receptor was identified in a human donor with low-grade glioma or glioblastoma, undergoing nonglioma brain surgery, or in good health (not recorded which). The CDR3 spells CATSDSTSTETQYF. In DNA form, the CDR3 reads TGTGCCACCAGTGACTCGACTAGTACAGAGACCCAGTACTTC.